The clone carrying this T cell receptor beta chain was detected many times. The antigen is undetermined. Researchers used 5'RACE with constant-segment primers to make TCR alpha and TCR beta cDNA libraries that carry sample barcodes and UMIs. TCRdb reprocessed the 5' RACE reads with MiXCR, giving one entry per CDR3 protein. The data hold about 110,000 distinct CDR3 sequences, with about a sixth observed a single time. The data are from a study of T-cell memory formation after mild COVID-19. Study-level results: Pre-infection memory already had some responding clones, implying cross-reactive memory joined.

This CDR3 is 12 amino acids long. Trimming at V came to 9 bases and at J to 3 bases, leaving 5 bases not matched to a gene. Sequenced sample: PBMCs or a T cell subset sorted from them (not recorded which). This receptor was obtained from a man younger than 35 who had mild COVID-19 (a few samples of this study predate the infection). Cell type and time point are not known. The chain uses TRBV12-3 or TRBV12-4 and TRBJ2-7, with 7 nucleotides matching TRBD2. CDR3 loop: CASGEGFYEQYF. In DNA form, the CDR3 reads TGTGCCAGTGGGGAGGGTTTCTACGAGCAGTACTTC.